Reported below is one TCR beta chain. Its antigen remains unidentified. The amount of total RNA extracted per sample was at least 5.5 micrograms. With a J-beta primer mix and a sample-barcoded 5' primer, a second PCR ran about 6 to 11 cycles. TCRdb re-called the 5' RACE reads through MiXCR, storing one row per CDR3 protein. The table shows around 1,600,000 distinct CDR3 sequences, with 42% occurring only once. The CDR3 is 15 amino acids. Germline-derived CDR1 and CDR2 are KGHDR and SFDVKD. The source of the sample is a study of blood T cells in healthy people across ages. Regarding the study as a whole: One million T cells yielded diversity estimates that were considered underestimates. Donors of long life had a larger count of naive CD4+ cells and greater diversity than aged donors.

The chain joins TRBV24-1 to TRBJ2-1; TRBD2 matches at 10 bases. The J call could be wrong; TRBJ2-7 is a better fit for the DNA end. This sequence was found in a woman between 18 and 30 years old in good health. The sample consisted of blood. The CDR3: CATSDPTSGDNEQYF. In DNA, the CDR3 is TGTGCCACCAGTGATCCTACTAGCGGGGACAATGAGCAGTACTTC.